This T cell receptor beta chain was documented in a study of blood T cell repertoires in COVID-19. On the study more broadly: The United States, Italy and Spain provided the acute and convalescent COVID-19 samples. PBMCs, B-cell-depleted T cells, or T cells provided the cDNA or gDNA that made up the material.

Per germline, CDR1 MNHEY and CDR2 SMNVEV (reference sequence). V dropped 4 bases and J dropped 2 bases, with 15 bases sitting between them. The CDR3 has 15 amino acids. In the authors' workflow: Amplifying reference gene primers gave estimates of nucleated cell counts. Sequenced by immunoSEQ multiplex PCR; TCRdb stores in-frame clones only, minus some. V, J and clone size derive from that table, while D and trimming were established from the DNA sequence. The data contain about 88,000 clones, 80% to 90% of them seen just once; the ten biggest clones take up 11%. This TCR derives from a man older than 75 with acute or convalescent COVID-19. The gene calls are TRBV27 and TRBJ2-7, with D perhaps TRBD2 (5 bases). The sequencing sample was made of peripheral blood. CDR3 loop: CASSYPSSGTYEQYF. In DNA form, the CDR3 reads TGTGCCAGCAGTTACCCCTCCAGCGGAACCTACGAGCAGTACTTC.